Presented here are 5 T cell receptor beta chains from one specimen sequenced in a study of shared clonotypes between healthy human individuals. Profiling relied on immunoSEQ multiplex PCR, and the TCRdb table lists in-frame clones only, not all of them. The data contain roughly 2 million clones, approximately 94% of them singletons. Sequenced material: naive CD4+ T cells sorted from blood. The subset here: CD45RA+ positively selected. The receptor source for this set is a man between 18 and 35 years old in good health.

The CDR3 loop reads CAWSVHSGGQETQYF. Here the CDR3 DNA reads TGTGCCTGGAGTGTACATTCAGGGGGGCAAGAGACCCAGTACTTC. The V gene is TRBV30, the J gene TRBJ2-5, with D tentatively TRBD1 (7 bases). The CDR3 spans 15 residues. Germline V gives CDR1 GTSNPN, CDR2 SVGIG (reference sequence). The V and J ends lost 0 bases and 2 bases respectively, with 13 bases between them.

The chain has TRBV9 and TRBJ1-3; 8 bases match TRBD1. V gave up 0 bases and J gave up 3 bases; unmatched junction bases: 11. CDR1 is SGDLS, CDR2 YYNGEE, per germline. The CDR3 runs to 18 residues. The CDR3 is CASSVAPNAQGGGNTIYF. As DNA, the CDR3 is TGTGCCAGCAGCGTAGCCCCCAACGCACAGGGGGGTGGAAACACCATATATTTT.

V and J are TRBV30 and TRBJ2-3; 8 bases are a match to TRBD1. J lost 3 bases, V lost 4 bases, and 9 bases had no gene match. Germline loops: CDR1 GTSNPN, CDR2 SVGIG (reference sequence). The CDR3 has 15 amino acids. In nucleotides, the CDR3 is TGTGCCTGGATTAGAATACAGGGGGGTACAGATACGCAGTATTTT. Protein product: CAWIRIQGGTDTQYF.

On this clone itself: The same CDR3 also results from other DNA sequences found in this sample. This chain links TRBV5-1 with TRBJ1-3; D not certain. Trimming stripped 0 bases from V and 0 bases from J, with 4 bases between. CDR1 and CDR2 (germline): SGHRS, YFSETQ. The CDR3 is made up of 14 amino acids. CDR3 nucleotides: TGCGCCAGCAGCTTGGGCAACTCTGGAAACACCATATATTTT. Its translation: CASSLGNSGNTIYF.

To note about this clone: The same CDR3 can be traced to other DNA sequences in this sample. V usage is TRBV11-2 and J usage is TRBJ1-2, with TRBD1 as a possible D gene (5 bases). This CDR3 spans 11 amino acids. The germline gives CDR1 SGHAT, CDR2 FQNNGV. V was pared by 3 bases and J by 7 bases, with 6 bases between. The DNA for the CDR3 is TGTGCCAGCAGCTTGGGGGTTGGCTACACCTTC. Translating it yields CASSLGVGYTF.